This T cell receptor beta chain emerged from a study of CD8 T cells in ankylosing spondylitis. One entry per CDR3 protein results from TCRdb running MiXCR on the 5' RACE reads. The sample contains around 430,000 distinct CDR3 sequences, under 20% of which appear only once. V lost 5 bases to trimming and J lost 0 bases, with 10 bases between them. Germline CDR1 SQVTM, CDR2 ANQGSEA. The CDR3 consists of 13 residues. Points from the study as a whole: Several highly homologous variants made up a TCR beta motif that seemed to typify ankylosing spondylitis blood. Past studies reported some motif variants in reactive arthritis synovial fluid and blood.

A word on this clonotype: Its antigen remains unknown.

The genes are TRBV29-1 and TRBJ1-2; D remains unclear. The source of this sequence is a male donor with ankylosing spondylitis. Sequencing input: blood, either unsorted or a sorted T cell fraction (not recorded which). The CDR3 is CSVRPDPNYGYTF. CDR3 sequence (DNA): TGCAGCGTTAGACCGGACCCTAACTATGGCTACACCTTC. Variable domain in full (rest from reference TRBV29-1 and TRBJ1-2): SAVISQKPSRDICQRGTSLTIQCQVDSQVTMMFWYRQQPGQSLTLIATANQGSEATYESGFVIDKFPISRPNLTFSTLTVSNMSPEDSSIYLCSVRPDPNYGYTFGSGTRLTVV.